This T cell receptor (beta chain) was recorded in a study of T cells after posttransplantation cyclophosphamide. Study-wide points: Later post-transplant blood repertoires were often dominated by donor CD8+ memory clones. Skin or GI-infiltrating T cells shared few TRB sequences with blood. After PTCy, TRB diversity resembled that of CNI/methotrexate controls.

TCRdb's copy holds only in-frame clones and misses some; the assay was immunoSEQ multiplex PCR. The sample shows approximately 11,000 clones, none of them appearing just once. CDR1 and CDR2 (germline): SQVTM, ANQGSEA. Trimming shortened V by 4 bases and J by 4 bases, and 13 bases separated the two germline ends. The CDR3 covers 13 residues. This clone was observed at least ten times. What it binds is not known. Busulfan-fludarabine conditioning, marrow transplant, and cyclophosphamide on days +3 and +4 were administered. V usage is TRBV29-1 and J usage is TRBJ1-2; no reliable D call. The sequences come from PBMCs, collected after allogeneic stem cell transplant with posttransplant cyclophosphamide. The receptor was derived from a female patient in her 40s who received an allogeneic stem cell transplant from a related donor, was CMV-positive, and had no GVHD. Some T cells may be graft donor cells. The CDR3 loop is CSVVWQRFYGYTF. In nucleotides, the CDR3 is TGCAGCGTTGTATGGCAGCGATTCTATGGCTACACCTTC.